The 2 T cell receptor beta chains below come from one sample, sequenced in a study of T-cell memory formation after mild COVID-19. MiXCR was run by TCRdb on the 5' RACE reads, yielding one entry per CDR3 protein. The table lists nearly 40,000 distinct CDR3 sequences, 5.5% to 7% of them singletons. The specimen sequenced was PBMCs or a T cell subset sorted from them (not recorded which). Receptors originate from an adult who had mild COVID-19 (a few samples of this study predate the infection). Cell type and time point are not known.

CDR3 bases: TGTGCCAGCAGCAACACGGACAGTACTCTTCGGGAGCAGTACTTC. This codes for CASSNTDSTLREQYF. This chain uses TRBV6-5 with TRBJ2-7, with TRBD1 as a possible D gene (6 bases). The germline V and J ends were trimmed by 6 bases and 7 bases, with 22 bases remaining between them. Per germline, CDR1 MNHEY and CDR2 SVGAGI. The CDR3 runs 15 residues.

This clonotype was seen many times. The rearrangement uses TRBV7-3 and TRBJ2-2; the D is unclear. Germline CDR1 is SGHTA and CDR2 is FQGTGA. Trimming stripped 5 bases from V and 2 bases from J, with 3 bases between. The CDR3 runs to 12 residues. The CDR3 DNA follows: TGTGCCAGCAGCGACAACACCGGGGAGCTGTTTTTT. Encoded protein: CASSDNTGELFF.